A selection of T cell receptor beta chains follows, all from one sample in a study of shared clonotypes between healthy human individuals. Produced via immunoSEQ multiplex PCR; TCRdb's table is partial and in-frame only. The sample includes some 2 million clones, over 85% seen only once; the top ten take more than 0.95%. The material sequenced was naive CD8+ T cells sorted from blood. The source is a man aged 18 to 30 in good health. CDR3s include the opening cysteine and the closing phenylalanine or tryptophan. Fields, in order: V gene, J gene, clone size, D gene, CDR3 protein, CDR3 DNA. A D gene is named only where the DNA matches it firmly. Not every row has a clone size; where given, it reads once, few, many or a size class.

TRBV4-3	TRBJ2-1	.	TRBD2	CASSHLASGSYNEQFF	TGCGCCAGCAGCCATTTGGCTAGCGGAAGCTACAATGAGCAGTTCTTC
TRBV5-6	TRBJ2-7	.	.	CASSTPRVSTYEQYF	TGTGCCAGCAGTACCCCCCGGGTTAGCACCTACGAGCAGTACTTC
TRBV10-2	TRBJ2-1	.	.	CASSQDSYNEQFF	TGCGCCAGCAGTCAGGATTCCTACAATGAGCAGTTCTTC
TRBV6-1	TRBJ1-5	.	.	CASSGRQLLNQPQHF	TGTGCCAGCAGTGGCAGACAGTTACTTAATCAGCCCCAGCATTTT
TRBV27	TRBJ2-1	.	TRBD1	CASSLPGGTTGEQFF	TGTGCCAGCAGCCTACCAGGGGGCACCACGGGGGAGCAGTTCTTC
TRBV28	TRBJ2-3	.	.	CASSLSRGTDTQYF	TGTGCCAGCAGTTTATCCAGGGGAACAGATACGCAGTATTTT
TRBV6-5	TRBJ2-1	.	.	CASSYGTSNEQFF	TGTGCCAGCAGTTACGGCACATCCAATGAGCAGTTCTTC
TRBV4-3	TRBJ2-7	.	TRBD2	CASSVRLAGGPGEQYF	TGCGCCAGCAGCGTGAGACTAGCGGGAGGGCCGGGTGAGCAGTACTTC
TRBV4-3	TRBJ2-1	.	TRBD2	CASSQDQETSYFNEQFF	TGCGCCAGCAGCCAAGACCAGGAGACTAGCTATTTTAATGAGCAGTTCTTC
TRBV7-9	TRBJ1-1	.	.	CASSSTEDTEAFF	TGTGCCAGCAGCTCAACAGAGGACACTGAAGCTTTCTTT
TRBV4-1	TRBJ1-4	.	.	CASSQDAEKLFF	TGCGCCAGCAGCCAAGATGCTGAAAAACTGTTTTTT
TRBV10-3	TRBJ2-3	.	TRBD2	CAIGETSGGTDTQYF	TGTGCCATCGGTGAGACTAGCGGAGGCACAGATACGCAGTATTTT
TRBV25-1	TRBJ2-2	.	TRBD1	CASSLLGTGDTGELFF	TGTGCCAGCAGTCTACTCGGGACAGGGGACACCGGGGAGCTGTTTTTT
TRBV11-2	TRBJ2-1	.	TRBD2	CASSSLAGAGEQFF	TGTGCCAGCAGCAGCCTAGCGGGGGCCGGGGAGCAGTTCTTC
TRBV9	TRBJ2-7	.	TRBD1	CASSPTGNEQYF	TGTGCCAGCAGTCCGACAGGGAACGAGCAGTACTTC
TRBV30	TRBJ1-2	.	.	CAWIRRGKGGYGYTF	TGTGCCTGGATCCGACGGGGTAAAGGAGGCTATGGCTACACCTTC
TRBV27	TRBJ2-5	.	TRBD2	CASRGSSGGAEETQYF	TGTGCCAGCAGGGGGAGTAGCGGGGGCGCGGAAGAGACCCAGTACTTC
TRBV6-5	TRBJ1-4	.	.	CASSQDSHPLEKLFF	TGTGCCAGCAGTCAGGACAGCCATCCGTTGGAAAAACTGTTTTTT
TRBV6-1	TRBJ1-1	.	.	CASSVEQGWDTEAFF	TGTGCCAGCAGTGTAGAACAGGGATGGGACACTGAAGCTTTCTTT
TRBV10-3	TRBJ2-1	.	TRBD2	CATASGTSGEAEQFF	TGTGCCACCGCATCCGGGACTAGCGGGGAGGCTGAGCAGTTCTTC
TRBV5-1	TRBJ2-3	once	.	CASSLYPGEETDTQYF	TGCGCCAGCAGCTTGTATCCAGGGGAGGAAACAGATACGCAGTATTTT
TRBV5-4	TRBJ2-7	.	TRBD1	CASSRQGILYEQYF	TGTGCCAGCAGCCGACAGGGAATACTCTACGAGCAGTACTTC
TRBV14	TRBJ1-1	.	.	CASSPGMSTEAFF	TGTGCCAGCAGCCCAGGGATGAGCACTGAAGCTTTCTTT
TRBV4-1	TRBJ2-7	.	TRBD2	CASSQISGGTYEQYF	TGCGCCAGCAGCCAAATTTCGGGGGGGACCTACGAGCAGTACTTC
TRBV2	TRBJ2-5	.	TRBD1	CASETGIQETQYF	TGTGCCAGCGAGACAGGGATTCAAGAGACCCAGTACTTC
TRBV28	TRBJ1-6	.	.	CASSPLSSYNSPLHF	TGTGCCAGCAGTCCGCTTAGCTCCTATAATTCACCCCTCCACTTT
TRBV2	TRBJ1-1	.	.	CASSEEGKGTEAFF	TGTGCCAGCAGTGAAGAGGGAAAAGGAACTGAAGCTTTCTTT
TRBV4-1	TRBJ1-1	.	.	CASSQFLSGPMNTEAFF	TGCGCCAGCAGCCAATTTCTCTCGGGACCGATGAACACTGAAGCTTTCTTT
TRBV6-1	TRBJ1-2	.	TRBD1	CASSDLIDRANYGYTF	TGTGCCAGCAGTGACCTCATAGACAGGGCTAACTATGGCTACACCTTC
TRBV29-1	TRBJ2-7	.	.	CSVETQNTYEQYF	TGCAGCGTTGAGACACAAAATACCTACGAGCAGTACTTC
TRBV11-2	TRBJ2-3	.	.	CASSPHLGTDTQYF	TGTGCCAGCAGCCCCCACCTAGGCACAGATACGCAGTATTTT
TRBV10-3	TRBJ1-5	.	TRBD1	CAISPGTGGFDQPQHF	TGTGCCATCAGTCCCGGGACAGGGGGCTTCGATCAGCCCCAGCATTTT
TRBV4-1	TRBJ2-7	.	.	CASSQVGGSYEQYF	TGCGCCAGCAGCCAAGTTGGTGGATCCTACGAGCAGTACTTC
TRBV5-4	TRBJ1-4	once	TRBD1	CASSQTTGGREKLFF	TGTGCCAGCAGCCAGACGACAGGGGGACGCGAAAAACTGTTTTTT
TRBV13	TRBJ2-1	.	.	CASRDRSYNEQFF	TGTGCCAGTCGGGATCGTTCCTACAATGAGCAGTTCTTC
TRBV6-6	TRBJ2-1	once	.	CASSYAGDEQFF	TGTGCCAGCAGTTACGCTGGCGATGAGCAGTTCTTC
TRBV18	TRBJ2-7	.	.	CASSPRDSYEQYF	TGTGCCAGCTCCCCAAGGGACTCCTACGAGCAGTACTTC
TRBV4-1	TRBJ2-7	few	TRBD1	CASSLNPTGEAYEQYF	TGCGCCAGCAGCCTCAACCCGACAGGGGAAGCCTACGAGCAGTACTTC
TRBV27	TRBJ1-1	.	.	CASRLDNYGTEAFF	TGTGCCAGCCGTCTGGACAACTACGGCACTGAAGCTTTCTTT
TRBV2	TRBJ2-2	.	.	CASSENGLTAGELFF	TGTGCCAGCAGTGAGAACGGGTTAACGGCCGGGGAGCTGTTTTTT
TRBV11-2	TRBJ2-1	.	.	CASSSGRGYSYNEQFF	TGTGCCAGCAGCTCCGGCAGGGGTTACTCCTACAATGAGCAGTTCTTC
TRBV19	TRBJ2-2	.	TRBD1	CASSISPDRGSTGELFF	TGTGCCAGTAGTATCTCCCCGGACAGGGGTTCCACCGGGGAGCTGTTTTTT
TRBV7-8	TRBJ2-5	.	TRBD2	CASSLAHLAGGQQETQYF	TGTGCCAGCAGCTTAGCGCATCTAGCGGGAGGCCAACAAGAGACCCAGTACTTC
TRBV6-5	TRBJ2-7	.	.	CASSYGPYEQYF	TGTGCCAGCAGTTACGGACCTTACGAGCAGTACTTC
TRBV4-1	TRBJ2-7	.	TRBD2	CASSFSSGRESSYEQYF	TGCGCCAGCAGTTTTAGTAGCGGGAGGGAGAGCTCCTACGAGCAGTACTTC
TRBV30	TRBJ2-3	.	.	CAWSQAEGAGTDTQYF	TGTGCCTGGAGCCAGGCCGAGGGGGCGGGGACAGATACGCAGTATTTT
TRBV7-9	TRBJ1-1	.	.	CASSLSGSTEAFF	TGTGCCAGCAGCTTATCAGGAAGCACTGAAGCTTTCTTT
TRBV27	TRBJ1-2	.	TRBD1	CASRDRGYYGYTF	TGTGCCAGCAGGGACAGGGGATACTATGGCTACACCTTC
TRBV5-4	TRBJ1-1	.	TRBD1	CASSTGQIELFF	TGTGCCAGCAGCACGGGACAGATAGAGCTTTTCTTT
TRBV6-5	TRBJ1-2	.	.	CASIGRAGGYGYTF	TGTGCCAGCATCGGCCGAGCGGGCGGATATGGCTACACCTTC